Listed below are T cell receptor beta chains from one sample, sequenced in a study of blood T cell repertoires in COVID-19. Some clones are missing from TCRdb's copy, which holds only in-frame ones; the method was immunoSEQ multiplex PCR. The profile shows about 310,000 clones, around 87% of them singletons. Material for sequencing was peripheral blood. These receptors came from a man between 65 and 85 years old with acute or convalescent COVID-19. Each CDR3 is given with its conserved first and last residue. A D gene is named only where the DNA matches it firmly. Clone size is not always given. Where it is, it says once, few, many or a class for expanded clones.

TRBJ2-5 TRBD2 - TRBV11-2 TGTGCCAGCAGCTTAGGTCCCGCTAGCGGGGAAGAGACCCAGTACTTC CASSLGPASGEETQYF
TRBJ2-7 - - TRBV28 TGTGCCAGCATCCCCGAGACAGGTACCTACGAGCAGTACTTC CASIPETGTYEQYF
TRBJ2-7 TRBD2 once TRBV5-1 TGCGCCAGCCGCAAGGAAGCGGGAGGCTACGAGCAGTACTTC CASRKEAGGYEQYF
TRBJ1-2 - - TRBV5-6 TGTGCCAGCAGCTTGGAGGTCAGGGCGAACTATGGCTACACCTTC CASSLEVRANYGYTF
TRBJ2-6 - - TRBV3-1/TRBV3-2 TGTGCCAGCAGCCACCACAGGGATACCTCTGGGGCCAACGTCCTGACTTTC CASSHHRDTSGANVLTF
TRBJ2-2 TRBD2 - TRBV2 TGTGCCAGCAGCGTCAGCGGGGGAATATCCGGGGAGCTGTTTTTT CASSVSGGISGELFF
TRBJ2-7 TRBD2 few TRBV7-2 TGTGCCAGCAGCTTTCAGCGGGGACCCTCCTACGAGCAGTACTTC CASSFQRGPSYEQYF
TRBJ1-5 - - TRBV28 TGTGCCAGCAGTTTGTTAAAGCGGAATCAGCCCCAGCATTTT CASSLLKRNQPQHF
TRBJ2-3 TRBD1 - TRBV28 TGTGCCAGTTGGGACAGTTTAACAGATACGCAGTATTTT CASWDSLTDTQYF
TRBJ1-1 - - TRBV24-1 TGTGCCACCAGTGATCCGACAGCCGTACGGATGAACACTGAAGCTTTCTTT CATSDPTAVRMNTEAFF
TRBJ2-1 TRBD2 - TRBV6-2/TRBV6-3 TGTGCCAGCAGTTACGGCCTAGCGGGAGGTTCAGAGCAGTTCTTC CASSYGLAGGSEQFF
TRBJ1-2 TRBD1 many TRBV28 TGTGCCAGCAGTTTAAAGGGGGCGGCAACTAACTATGGCTACACCTTC CASSLKGAATNYGYTF
TRBJ1-3 TRBD1 - TRBV5-4 TGTGCCAGCAGCGATCCGACAGGGGGAGGAAACACCATATATTTT CASSDPTGGGNTIYF
TRBJ1-4 TRBD1 once TRBV20-1 TGCAGTGCTAGTGACGGGACAGATAATGAAAAACTGTTTTTT CSASDGTDNEKLFF
TRBJ2-7 - - TRBV18 TGTGCCAGCTCACCCGCGGGCGGATACGAGCAGTACTTC CASSPAGGYEQYF
TRBJ2-7 - - TRBV27 TGTGCCAGCAGTTTATTCGGGGCCTACGAGCAGTACTTC CASSLFGAYEQYF
TRBJ1-6 TRBD1 - TRBV9 TGTGCCAGCAACGCACAGGGGAAGGGTACACCCCTCCACTTT CASNAQGKGTPLHF
TRBJ1-3 - - TRBV19 TGTGCCAGTAGTATTTGGGGCGGCGGACAGAAATTATCTGGAAACACCATATATTTT CASSIWGGGQKLSGNTIYF
TRBJ1-4 - many TRBV18 TGTGCCAGCTCACCGGAGACAGGTTCAAGGGCTAATGAAAAACTGTTTTTT CASSPETGSRANEKLFF
TRBJ2-2 TRBD1 few TRBV5-4 TGTGCCAGCAGCGGGGGACAGGACACCGGGGAGCTGTTTTTT CASSGGQDTGELFF
TRBJ2-5 TRBD2 once TRBV15 TGTGCCACCAGCAGAGCACTAGCGGGGGAAGAGACCCAGTACTTC CATSRALAGEETQYF
TRBJ1-3 - - TRBV3-1/TRBV3-2 TGTGCCAGCAGCCAAGAGATGGGCAGGGTCGGAGGAAACACCATATATTTT CASSQEMGRVGGNTIYF
TRBJ2-5 - - TRBV9 TGTGCCAGCAGCGTGAACACACAAGAGACCCAGTACTTC CASSVNTQETQYF
TRBJ2-1 TRBD2 - TRBV19 TGTGCCAGTAAATCTCTAGCGGGAGGTGGTGAGCAGTTCTTC CASKSLAGGGEQFF
TRBJ1-2 - - TRBV20-1 TGCAGTGCTAGGGGGAGCTATGGCTACACCTTC CSARGSYGYTF
TRBJ2-3 - - TRBV5-4 TGTGCCAGCAGCTTGGCAGCGGGCCTAGCTAGCACAGATACGCAGTATTTT CASSLAAGLASTDTQYF
TRBJ1-3 - - TRBV9 TGTGCCAGCAGCGTAGTAGGAGGCTCTGGAAACACCATATATTTT CASSVVGGSGNTIYF
TRBJ2-7 - - TRBV5-4 TGTGCCAGCAGCGCAACCGGGACTTGGGGAGACGAGCAGTACTTC CASSATGTWGDEQYF
TRBJ1-3 - - TRBV7-2 TGTGCCAGCAGCTTAAACAGCGGAAACACCATATATTTT CASSLNSGNTIYF
TRBJ2-4 TRBD1 - TRBV3-1/TRBV3-2 TGTGCCAGCAGCCGGACGACAGGGTCTACCAAAAACATTCAGTACTTC CASSRTTGSTKNIQYF
TRBJ1-4 - - TRBV7-9 TGTGCCAGCAGCTTTGACAGGGAAAAACTGTTTTTT CASSFDREKLFF
TRBJ2-2 - - TRBV7-3 TGTGCCAGCAGCTTAGGCACATCAACCGGGGAGCTGTTTTTT CASSLGTSTGELFF
TRBJ1-2 TRBD1 few TRBV5-4 TGTGCCAGCAGCGCCCCGACAGGGGTTCTCAACTATGGCTACACCTTC CASSAPTGVLNYGYTF
TRBJ2-2 - - TRBV10-3 TGTGCCATCCGGGGGCCGGGGGGGAACACCGGGGAGCTGTTTTTT CAIRGPGGNTGELFF
TRBJ1-4 TRBD1 - TRBV9 TGTGCCAGCAGCCAGTTTACAGGGGAAACTAATGAAAAACTGTTTTTT CASSQFTGETNEKLFF
TRBJ2-1 TRBD2 - TRBV5-4 TGTGCCAGCAGCCCGGGGACTAGCGGGGGGTGGGATGAGCAGTTCTTC CASSPGTSGGWDEQFF
TRBJ1-1 - - TRBV6-1 TGTGCCAGCAGTGAAGTGGAGGGCGCTGAAGCTTTCTTT CASSEVEGAEAFF
TRBJ2-1 - - TRBV5-1 TGCGCCAGCAGCTTGACGGGTACCACCAATGAGCAGTTCTTC CASSLTGTTNEQFF
TRBJ1-3 - - TRBV18 TGTGCCAGCTCACCACTCTCGAGGGCGGGGGCCTCTGGAAACACCATATATTTT CASSPLSRAGASGNTIYF
TRBJ2-1 - once TRBV11-2 TGTGCCAGCAGCTTTAGGACTCCTGACAATGAGCAGTTCTTC CASSFRTPDNEQFF
TRBJ1-5 TRBD1 - TRBV9 TGTGCCAGCAGCGTAGGGACAGGCGGTCAGCCCCAGCATTTT CASSVGTGGQPQHF
TRBJ2-2 - - TRBV5-4 TGTGCCAGCAGCTTGGTCCGGGGGAACGCGAACACCGGGGAGCTGTTTTTT CASSLVRGNANTGELFF
TRBJ1-2 - - TRBV4-2 TGTGCCAGCAGCCAAGAGGTGAGGGATGGCTACACCTTC CASSQEVRDGYTF
TRBJ2-3 TRBD2 - TRBV27 TGTGCCAGCAGTTTTTTAGCGGGAGGGCCGGATACGCAGTATTTT CASSFLAGGPDTQYF
TRBJ2-7 - once TRBV6-6 TGTGCCAGCAGTCCCCTAAGCTCCTACGAGCAGTACTTC CASSPLSSYEQYF
TRBJ2-3 TRBD1 few TRBV7-9 TGTGCCAGCAGCTCGGGACAGGGGGTCACAGATACGCAGTATTTT CASSSGQGVTDTQYF
TRBJ1-5 - - TRBV4-2 TGTGCCAGCAGCCAAGATGATAGGCAGGGCAATCAGCCCCAGCATTTT CASSQDDRQGNQPQHF
TRBJ1-2 TRBD1 few TRBV28 TGTGCCAGCAGGGACAGGGGGCCAGGCGGCTACACCTTC CASRDRGPGGYTF
TRBJ2-5 - - TRBV29-1 TGCAGCGCCAAGATTTCTGGGGCTACCGAAGGAGAGACCCAGTACTTC CSAKISGATEGETQYF
TRBJ1-1 TRBD1 - TRBV28 TGTGCCAGCAGCACGACGAGGAGGGGGCTGAACACTGAAGCTTTCTTT CASSTTRRGLNTEAFF
TRBJ2-7 TRBD2 once TRBV3-1/TRBV3-2 TGTGCCAGCAGCCAGGTCACGGGGGGCGAGCAGTACTTC CASSQVTGGEQYF
TRBJ2-5 - once TRBV2 TGTGCCAGCAGGAGGGAGCTGGGACAAGAGACCCAGTACTTC CASRRELGQETQYF
TRBJ2-1 TRBD2 once TRBV4-2 TGTGCCAGCAGCTTCTGGACTAGCGGGAGTAATTTGAACGATGAGCAGTTCTTC CASSFWTSGSNLNDEQFF
TRBJ1-2 - - TRBV18 TGTACCAGCTCACAAGAGGGTTCTAACTATGGCTACACCTTC CTSSQEGSNYGYTF
TRBJ2-7 TRBD2 - TRBV6-6 TGTGCCAGCAGCCAAGGGACTAGTTGGTACGAGCAGTACTTC CASSQGTSWYEQYF
TRBJ2-3 TRBD2 - TRBV7-3 TGTGCCAGCAGCTTATCCGGCCAGCGGGGGGCTAATACGCAGTATTTT CASSLSGQRGANTQYF
TRBJ2-7 TRBD2 - TRBV6-5 TGTGCCAGCAGTTACTCCGGGACTAGGGGCGCCTACGAGCAGTACTTC CASSYSGTRGAYEQYF
TRBJ1-6 - - TRBV5-8 TGTGCCAGCAGCATCGGAGTCAGATCACCCCTCCACTTT CASSIGVRSPLHF
TRBJ1-1 TRBD1 - TRBV28 TGTGCCAGCAGTTTCGGACAGGGGACTCCCGGGACTGAAGCTTTCTTT CASSFGQGTPGTEAFF